Here is one T cell receptor beta chain with its context. This sample is drawn from a study of technical replicates of blood from a few donors. The table came from immunoSEQ multiplex PCR; TCRdb's copy has only in-frame clones and leaves some out. The repertoire holds about 80,000 clones, with more than 85% as singletons. From germline, CDR1 is SGHAT and CDR2 FQNNGV. The CDR3 has 13 residues. V lost 5 bases, J lost 5 bases, and 12 bases lay in between. The receptor was isolated from a human donor in good health. V is TRBV11-2 and J is TRBJ1-2; D is perhaps TRBD1 (6 bases). Sequenced material: T cells isolated from PBMCs. The CDR3 spells CASSRTAVYGYTF. The CDR3 DNA sequence: TGTGCCAGCAGCCGGACAGCTGTATATGGCTACACCTTC.